These T cell receptor beta chains were read from a single sample in a study of metastatic and nonmetastatic thyroid tumors. TCRdb re-analyzed the PCR reads using MiXCR. The sample consists of roughly 75,000 clones, roughly an eighth of them appearing once. The sample was tumor tissue. The receptor set was obtained from a female donor with papillary thyroid cancer or a benign thyroid nodule (not recorded which). Some clones in this sample may be carry-over from other donors' samples. CDR3s leave out the opening cysteine and the closing phenylalanine or tryptophan.

v_call	j_call	cdr3_aa
TRBV4-1	TRBJ2-7	ASSQGQGTGEQY
TRBV11-1	TRBJ2-5	ASSQLAETQY
TRBV5-5	TRBJ1-1	ASSLSGFDEAF
TRBV5-1	TRBJ2-7	ASSLVPGGDYYEQY
TRBV13	TRBJ2-7	ASSFGGASGYEQY
TRBV13	TRBJ1-4	TNSARVSVANEKLF
TRBV28	TRBJ2-7	ASSLSTPGTSEQY
TRBV6-5	TRBJ2-2	ASSYGGRAVGELF
TRBV5-8	TRBJ2-5	ASSPVSEETQY
TRBV7-8	TRBJ2-1	ASSLFGGQGDNEQF
TRBV20-1	TRBJ1-2	SVPSGTPLRGYT
TRBV11-3	TRBJ2-5	ASSFWREGQETQY
TRBV2	TRBJ1-1	ASSEALQGLNTEAF
TRBV12-3/TRBV12-4	TRBJ2-1	ASSTSLAGLAGNEQF
TRBV20-1	TRBJ1-2	SASGTDYGYT
TRBV20-1	TRBJ1-2	SARVRDRGAVNYGYT
TRBV2	TRBJ1-5	ASATEVNQPQH
TRBV20-1	TRBJ2-1	SASREGRTTNEQF
TRBV6-5	TRBJ1-2	ASSYGGGYYGYT
TRBV13	TRBJ2-7	ASSPDRGLNEQY
TRBV6-4	TRBJ2-3	ASSPEFAGGCTDTQY
TRBV28	TRBJ1-2	ASSPSGFHYGYT
TRBV24-1	TRBJ1-5	ATSGAGAGRPQH
TRBV12-3/TRBV12-4	TRBJ2-1	ASSLNGGDEQF
TRBV27	TRBJ2-7	ASSLQGTNEQY
TRBV6-1	TRBJ2-3	ASRLFLADPTDTQY
TRBV10-3	TRBJ1-2	AISLQGPDGYT
TRBV5-4	TRBJ2-1	ASSLGRAGLAGVREQF
TRBV10-2	TRBJ1-2	ASSETGQGARGYT
TRBV7-7	TRBJ2-5	ASSPDRGQETQY
TRBV6-2/TRBV6-3	TRBJ1-1	ASSYPTEAF
TRBV7-3	TRBJ2-4	ASSSGLAGGSKNIQY
TRBV6-1	TRBJ1-2	ASSRGVNYGYT
TRBV7-2	TRBJ2-7	ASSLVFGDEQY
TRBV3-1	TRBJ2-1	ASSQEGVYNEQF
TRBV5-4	TRBJ2-1	ASSLEASGYNEQF
TRBV30	TRBJ1-4	AWKGGRNEKLF
TRBV6-1	TRBJ1-5	ASSDRGGNQPQH
TRBV6-1	TRBJ1-2	ASSGTGLYGYT
TRBV27	TRBJ2-2	ASKRTGGNTGELF
TRBV20-1	TRBJ1-1	SGRGGANTEAF
TRBV3-1	TRBJ2-7	ASSQEGGGINEQY
TRBV20-1	TRBJ2-5	SAVTSGQETQY
TRBV4-1	TRBJ2-5	ASSQEPGLETQY
TRBV7-2	TRBJ2-7	ASSSRSGFYEQY
TRBV29-1	TRBJ2-4	SVEAGRDIQY
TRBV6-2/TRBV6-3	TRBJ2-7	ASSYSTSGSPYEQY
TRBV3-1	TRBJ2-7	ASSQDWGSYEQY
TRBV7-2	TRBJ2-7	ASSFGTGSSYEQY
TRBV24-1	TRBJ2-5	ATSDPGPGERTQY
TRBV9	TRBJ2-7	ASSVGGRSGSPRGDEQY
TRBV12-5	TRBJ2-7	ASGLAWDRGAGEQY
TRBV6-1	TRBJ1-6	ASSSPWDNSPLH